This TCR beta chain was observed in a study of tumor-infiltrating lymphocytes in primary liver carcinoma. Priming with a constant-region primer yielded TCR beta cDNA from 400 to 500 ng total RNA. Sequencing libraries for TCR beta derived from three nested multiplex PCR rounds that used slightly modified ARM-PCR. TRBV1-TRBV30 forward and Cbeta reverse primers drove the first two roughly 10-cycle rounds. TCRdb re-derived calls from the multiplex PCR reads in MiXCR, one entry per CDR3 protein. The data hold fewer than 150,000 distinct CDR3 sequences, with less than 80% observed a single time. Remarks on this clonotype: A read error may produce the germline difference seen at one junction end.

Taking about 18-31 mg of unsorted bulk tissue, the authors co-extracted RNA and DNA. Five discrete regions of every tumor underwent sampling. The germline gives CDR1 PRHDT, CDR2 FYEKMQ (reference sequence). CDR3 size: 14 residues. The sequence was collected from a woman in her sixties or seventies with primary liver carcinoma and hepatitis B virus infection. The rearrangement uses TRBV13 and TRBJ1-1; 9 nucleotides line up with TRBD1. Sequences were obtained from liver tumor tissue from sampling region 1. Subset defined: tumor region T1, superior pole. The DNA of the CDR3 is TGCGCCAGCAGCTTCCGACAGGGGGGTACTGAAGCTTTCTTT. Its protein product is CASSFRQGGTEAFF.